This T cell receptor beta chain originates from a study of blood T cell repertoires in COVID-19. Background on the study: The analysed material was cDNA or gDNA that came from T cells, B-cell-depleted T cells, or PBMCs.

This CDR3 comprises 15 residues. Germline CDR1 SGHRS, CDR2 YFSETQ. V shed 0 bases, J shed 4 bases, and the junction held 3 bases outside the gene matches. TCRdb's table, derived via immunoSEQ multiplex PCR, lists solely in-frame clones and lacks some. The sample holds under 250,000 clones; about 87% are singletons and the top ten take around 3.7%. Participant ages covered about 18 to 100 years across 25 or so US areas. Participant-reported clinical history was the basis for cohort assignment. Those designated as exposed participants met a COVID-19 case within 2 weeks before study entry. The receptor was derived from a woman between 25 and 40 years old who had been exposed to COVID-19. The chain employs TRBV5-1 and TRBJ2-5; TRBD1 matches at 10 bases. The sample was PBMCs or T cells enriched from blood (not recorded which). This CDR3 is CASSLGQGAGETQYF. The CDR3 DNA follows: TGCGCCAGCAGCTTGGGACAGGGGGCTGGAGAGACCCAGTACTTC.